Listed here are 29 T cell receptor beta chains from one sample, sequenced in a study of blood T cell repertoires in COVID-19. Sequenced by immunoSEQ multiplex PCR; TCRdb stores in-frame clones only, minus some. The sample lists some 220,000 clones; 80% were seen once. Sequencing was performed on peripheral blood. These receptors were collected from a human donor in a cohort sampled during active COVID-19.

V and J are TRBV9 and TRBJ1-5; D perhaps matches TRBD1 (6 bases). The ends were cut back, 1 base at V and 4 bases at J, with 12 bases in the middle. CDR3 size: 15 residues. From germline, CDR1 is SGDLS and CDR2 YYNGEE. The CDR3 sequence is CASSVSAGANQPQHF. The CDR3 bases are TGTGCCAGCAGCGTAAGCGCAGGGGCAAATCAGCCCCAGCATTTT.

The rearrangement joins TRBV6-5 to TRBJ2-1; D might be TRBD1 (6 bases). V lost 6 bases to trimming and J lost 12 bases, with 18 bases between them. Germline V gives CDR1 MNHEY, CDR2 SVGAGI. The CDR3 totals 13 residues. The CDR3 spells CASSVDTGMWQFF. As DNA, the CDR3 is TGTGCCAGCAGCGTTGACACAGGGATGTGGCAGTTCTTC.

This chain joins TRBV28 and TRBJ2-7; 13 bases fit TRBD2. The CDR3 covers 15 residues. Losses at the gene ends were 7 bases for V and 4 bases for J; bases not matched to a gene: 7. Germline V CDR1 and CDR2: MDHEN, SYDVKM. The CDR3 reads CASTEGTSGNYEQYF. CDR3 bases: TGTGCCAGCACCGAAGGGACTAGCGGGAATTACGAGCAGTACTTC.

In its sample, this clone was seen a few times. The genes are TRBV10-2 and TRBJ2-1; 13 bases agree with TRBD2. With 8 bases clipped from V and 10 bases from J, the junction kept 5 bases outside the gene matches. CDR1 WSHSY and CDR2 SAAADI come from the germline V gene. The CDR3 runs 13 residues. The CDR3 region is CASGLAGAREQFF. The CDR3 DNA sequence: TGCGCCAGCGGACTAGCGGGAGCTCGAGAGCAGTTCTTC.

The V call is TRBV7-9, the J call TRBJ2-5; a possible D gene is TRBD2 (6 bases). Germline loops: CDR1 SEHNR, CDR2 FQNEAQ (reference sequence). V was shortened by 5 bases and J by 1 base, with 17 bases between the two germline ends. The CDR3 loop spans 16 amino acids. CDR3 amino acids: CASSPLGGALQETQYF. CDR3 sequence (DNA): TGTGCCAGCAGCCCATTGGGCGGGGCGCTCCAAGAGACCCAGTACTTC. The variable domain in full, with the rest retrieved from reference TRBV7-9 and TRBJ2-5, is DTGVSQNPRHKITKRGQNVTFRCDPISEHNRLYWYRQTLGQGPEFLTYFQNEAQLEKSRLLSDRFSAERPKGSFSTLEIQRTEQGDSAMYLCASSPLGGALQETQYFGPGTRLLVL.

The V and J genes are TRBV30 and TRBJ1-3; perhaps TRBD1 as D (6 bases). The germline CDR1 and CDR2 sequences are GTSNPN and SVGIG (reference sequence). This CDR3 has 14 amino acids. Trimming took off 2 bases at V and 3 bases at J, with 11 bases between the two ends. DNA of the CDR3: TGTGCCTGGAGTAGGACAGTAGGTGGAAACACCATATATTTT. Its protein is CAWSRTVGGNTIYF.

This clone was recorded only once. V usage is TRBV19 and J usage is TRBJ1-5, with no clear D. The germline V gene has CDR1 LNHDA and CDR2 SQIVND (reference sequence). Trimming left V 5 bases short and J 4 bases short, with 9 bases between. CDR3 length: 13 amino acids. This CDR3 reads CASSLRLNQPQHF. The CDR3 region has the DNA TGTGCCAGTAGTCTCCGTCTAAATCAGCCCCAGCATTTT.

This clone was observed a handful of times. In nucleotides, the CDR3 is TGCGCCAGCAGCTTGGGACTAGCGGGATTTGGCACAGATACGCAGTATTTT. As protein: CASSLGLAGFGTDTQYF. This chain links TRBV5-1 with TRBJ2-3, with 11 bases lining up with TRBD2. The CDR3 contains 17 residues. Germline-derived CDR1 and CDR2 are SGHRS and YFSETQ. After removal of 0 bases from V and 1 base from J, the junction contained 4 bases not matched to a gene.

The chain links TRBV5-1 to TRBJ2-3; maybe TRBD2 (5 bases). The CDR3 sequence is 15 residues long. With 5 bases removed from V and 1 base from J, the gap between germline ends came to 14 bases. The germline gives CDR1 SGHRS, CDR2 YFSETQ. CDR3 loop: CASRSLAYGTDTQYF. The DNA for the CDR3 is TGCGCCAGCAGATCGCTAGCTTACGGCACAGATACGCAGTATTTT.

V gene TRBV4-2 combines with J gene TRBJ2-7; 8 bases line up with TRBD2. V shed 0 bases and J 6 bases; nucleotides not matched to a gene: 7. The germline gives CDR1 LGHNA, CDR2 YNFKEQ. The CDR3 totals 15 residues. DNA of the CDR3: TGTGCCAGCAGCCAAGAAGGCGGGAGGAGGTCCGAGCAGTACTTC. Protein sequence: CASSQEGGRRSEQYF.

The chain carries TRBV19 and TRBJ1-2; no reliable D call. The ends were cut back, 0 bases at V and 5 bases at J, with 7 bases in the middle. The germline CDR1 and CDR2 sequences are LNHDA and SQIVND (reference sequence). The CDR3 runs to 13 residues. CDR3 sequence reads: CASSIDKEYGYTF. CDR3 sequence (DNA): TGTGCCAGTAGTATAGATAAGGAGTATGGCTACACCTTC.

The chain recombines TRBV7-2 with TRBJ1-5; no clear D. Trimming cost V 6 bases and J 0 bases, with 15 bases left between them. This CDR3 is built from 16 residues. Germline V lookup: CDR1 SGHTA, CDR2 FQGNSA. CDR3 protein: CASRSGRDGSNQPQHF. CDR3 nucleotides: TGTGCCAGCAGGTCCGGGAGAGACGGTAGCAATCAGCCCCAGCATTTT.

The V and J genes are TRBV5-1 and TRBJ1-3, with TRBD1 identical over 7 bases. CDR3 size: 17 residues. The V segment lost 4 bases and the J segment 0 bases; nucleotides outside the gene matches: 10. CDR1 and CDR2 (germline): SGHRS, YFSETQ. Here the CDR3 reads CASSQTGTPLSGNTIYF. DNA of the CDR3: TGCGCCAGCAGCCAGACAGGGACCCCCCTCTCTGGAAACACCATATATTTT.

Notes on this clone: This CDR3 is also generated by other DNA sequences in the sample. The chain is built from TRBV5-1 and TRBJ2-2; 7 bases are a match to TRBD1. The germline V gene encodes CDR1 SGHRS and CDR2 YFSETQ. CDR3 size: 15 residues. With V trimmed by 3 bases and J by 5 bases, 7 bases remained unmatched. The CDR3 loop is CASSSLAGGTGELFF. The DNA of the CDR3 is TGCGCCAGCAGCTCCCTGGCAGGGGGTACCGGGGAGCTGTTTTTT.

The chain links TRBV7-2 to TRBJ1-5; no clear D. The V gene lost 9 bases and the J gene lost 0 bases, with 12 bases spanning the gap. Germline CDR1 and CDR2: SGHTA and FQGNSA. The CDR3 length is 14 residues. Here the CDR3 DNA reads TGTGCCAGTACGACGGGATTTAGCAATCAGCCCCAGCATTTT. Translating it yields CASTTGFSNQPQHF. The variable domain in full, completed from reference TRBV7-2 and TRBJ1-5, reads GAGVSQSPSNKVTEKGKDVELRCDPISGHTALYWYRQSLGQGLEFLIYFQGNSAPDKSGLPSDRFSAERTGGSVSTLTIQRTQQEDSAVYLCASTTGFSNQPQHFGDGTRLSIL.

The V call is TRBV10-1, the J call TRBJ2-2, with a weak D call TRBD1 (5 bases). The CDR3 runs to 15 residues. Germline CDR1 and CDR2: WNHNN and SYGVQD (reference sequence). Trimming took 3 bases from V and 5 from J, leaving 13 bases between them. CDR3 protein: CASSEEGVGTGELFF. The DNA of the CDR3 is TGCGCCAGCAGTGAAGAAGGGGTTGGGACCGGGGAGCTGTTTTTT.

The rearrangement links TRBV6-5 to TRBJ2-7, with 11 bases identical to TRBD1. Trimming removed 7 bases from V and 2 bases from J; junction bases left unmatched: 7. CDR1 MNHEY and CDR2 SVGAGI come from the germline V gene. The CDR3 covers 15 residues. The CDR3 sequence is CASTSPGQGAYEQYF. The CDR3 DNA reads TGTGCCAGCACCTCCCCGGGACAGGGGGCCTACGAGCAGTACTTC.

The rearrangement links TRBV19 to TRBJ2-5, with 7 bases identical to TRBD1. Germline V gene lookup returns CDR1 LNHDA and CDR2 SQIVND (reference sequence). The V gene end was trimmed by 5 bases and the J gene end by 7 bases; junction bases not matched to a gene: 13. There are 15 residues in the CDR3. The CDR3 DNA reads as TGTGCCAGTAGTCTCACTCTAACAGGGGTGGGGACCCAGTACTTC. Its translation: CASSLTLTGVGTQYF. Filled out from reference TRBV19 and TRBJ2-5, the complete variable domain reads DGGITQSPKYLFRKEGQNVTLSCEQNLNHDAMYWYRQDPGQGLRLIYYSQIVNDFQKGDIAEGYSVSREKKESFPLTVTSAQKNPTAFYLCASSLTLTGVGTQYFGPGTRLLVL.

The chain combines TRBV9 with TRBJ2-7; TRBD1 might be the D (6 bases). The CDR3 loop spans 15 amino acids. V was trimmed by 0 bases and J by 6 bases, leaving 16 bases between them. CDR1 SGDLS and CDR2 YYNGEE come from the germline V gene. The CDR3 region has the DNA TGTGCCAGCAGCGTAGCGACAGGCCCACGTCGCGAGCAGTACTTC. It specifies CASSVATGPRREQYF. The full variable domain, in which reference TRBV9 and TRBJ2-7 provide the parts outside the CDR3, is DSGVTQTPKHLITATGQRVTLRCSPRSGDLSVYWYQQSLDQGLQFLIQYYNGEERAKGNILERFSAQQFPDLHSELNLSSLELGDSALYFCASSVATGPRREQYFGPGTRLTVT.

The genes are TRBV5-3 and TRBJ2-1; no clear D gene. TRBV5-3 is reported as an ORF; its role is uncertain. The CDR3 is 14 amino acids. Trimming shortened V by 0 bases and J by 2 bases, and 6 bases separated the two germline ends. CDR3 sequence: CARSLDSTYNEQFF. CDR3 DNA: TGTGCCAGAAGCTTGGACAGCACCTACAATGAGCAGTTCTTC.

V usage is TRBV5-3 and J usage is TRBJ1-6; 10 bases are a match to TRBD1. TRBV5-3 is flagged as an ORF with uncertain function. V shed 5 bases and J 10 bases; nucleotides not matched to a gene: 18. The CDR3 is made up of 18 amino acids. The CDR3 DNA reads as TGTGCCAGAAGACATATTGTAGGGACAGGGGCGAGGAGATCACCCCTCCACTTT. Its protein is CARRHIVGTGARRSPLHF.

To note about this clone: Other DNA sequences in the sample encode the same CDR3. The rearrangement uses TRBV28 and TRBJ1-2, with 7 bases aligning to TRBD1. The J segment lost 8 bases and the V segment lost 4 bases, leaving 7 bases of the junction unmatched. The CDR3 runs 13 residues. Germline V gene sequence: CDR1 MDHEN, CDR2 SYDVKM. The CDR3 reads CASSSPQGGGYTF. The CDR3 DNA sequence: TGTGCCAGCAGTTCACCTCAGGGGGGCGGCTACACCTTC.

The rearrangement joins TRBV7-3 to TRBJ1-1; D is unclear. Germline V gene lookup returns CDR1 SGHTA and CDR2 FQGTGA. The CDR3 is 13 residues long. V lost 5 bases and J lost 0, with 7 bases in between. The CDR3 protein is CASSTTVNTEAFF. In nucleotides, the CDR3 is TGTGCCAGCAGCACAACAGTGAACACTGAAGCTTTCTTT.

The sample holds one count of this clone. The chain is built from TRBV4-2 and TRBJ2-2, with TRBD1 identical over 11 bases. The V gene end was trimmed by 1 base and the J gene end by 6 bases; junction bases not matched to a gene: 4. The germline CDR1 and CDR2 sequences are LGHNA and YNFKEQ. The CDR3 covers 16 residues. The DNA of the CDR3 is TGTGCCAGCAGCCAAGCCCGGGACAGGGGGTCCGGGGAGCTGTTTTTT. Translating gives CASSQARDRGSGELFF.

This clone was observed a single time. This chain joins TRBV6-2 or TRBV6-3 and TRBJ2-7; 13 positions agree with TRBD2. V lost 2 bases to trimming and J lost 3 bases; unmatched junction nucleotides: 7. The germline V gene encodes CDR1 MNHEY and CDR2 SVGEGT. CDR3 size: 17 residues. The CDR3 protein is CASSYPKGLAGSYEQYF. CDR3 nucleotide sequence: TGTGCCAGCAGTTACCCAAAGGGACTAGCGGGGAGCTACGAGCAGTACTTC.

This rearrangement joins TRBV24-1 to TRBJ2-3; TRBD1 matches at 9 bases. CDR1 and CDR2 (germline): KGHDR, SFDVKD. The V and J ends lost 9 bases and 3 bases, in that order; junction bases with no gene match: 3. This CDR3 is built from 13 residues. DNA of the CDR3: TGTGCCACCGGGACAGGGAAAACAGATACGCAGTATTTT. Translated: CATGTGKTDTQYF.

The V gene is TRBV6-5, the J gene TRBJ2-3, with D tentatively TRBD2 (6 bases). The CDR3 spans 13 residues. V lost 10 bases and J lost 2, with 13 bases in between. The V gene's germline CDR1 is MNHEY and CDR2 SVGAGI. The CDR3: CATTEGFTDTQYF. CDR3 bases: TGTGCCACTACGGAGGGGTTCACAGATACGCAGTATTTT.

The chain is built from TRBV27 and TRBJ2-3, with 10 bases aligning to TRBD2. The CDR3 covers 14 residues. J was trimmed by 5 bases and V by 4 bases; bases with no gene match: 3. Germline lookup yields CDR1 MNHEY and CDR2 SMNVEV (reference sequence). Written as DNA, the CDR3 is TGTGCCAGCAGTTCCCTAGCGGGAGTAGATACGCAGTATTTT. Translating it yields CASSSLAGVDTQYF.

This clone showed up just a few times. This chain links TRBV2 with TRBJ1-5; D is perhaps TRBD1 (5 bases). CDR3 length: 15 amino acids. V lost 1 base and J 2 bases, leaving 9 bases between the germline ends. Germline V gene data show CDR1 as SNHLY and CDR2 as FYNNEI. The CDR3 DNA follows: TGTGCCAGCAGTGAAGAAGGGGCTGGCAATCAGCCCCAGCATTTT. Encoded protein: CASSEEGAGNQPQHF.